This T cell receptor beta chain was captured by sequencing in a study of T cell responses to AZD1222 COVID-19 vaccine. Clones were sequenced by immunoSEQ multiplex PCR, and TCRdb holds only the in-frame ones, with some missing. In the table there are roughly 84,000 clones, 87% of which are singletons. As regards this clone: Its target is not known.

Analysis merged second doses at about 4 or about 12 weeks. CDR3 length: 14 amino acids. Germline CDR1 is SGHNT and CDR2 is YYREEE (reference sequence). V was pared by 7 bases and J by 2 bases, with 7 bases of the junction left unmatched. The study's findings and limits: With dominance at 160-218 and 743-854, vaccine-associated CD4 TCRs spanned spike. Among AZD1222 vaccinees, only five or six were seropositive at baseline.

This specimen consisted of peripheral blood, obtained 28 days after the second AZD1222 dose. The receptor's source is an adult who received the AZD1222 COVID-19 vaccine. The V gene is TRBV5-4, the J gene TRBJ2-3; 7 bases are shared with TRBD2. The CDR3 DNA reads as TGTGCCAGCCCCCGGCTAGCGGACACAGATACGCAGTATTTT. The encoded protein is CASPRLADTDTQYF.